A selection of T cell receptor beta chains follows, all from one sample in a study of blood T cell repertoires in COVID-19. This table comes from immunoSEQ multiplex PCR, and its TCRdb copy is limited to in-frame clones, with some not included. The sample includes about 130,000 clones, roughly 86% of them seen just once. Sequenced sample: peripheral blood. The source is a woman in her seventies with COVID-19, enrolled during active disease. CDR3s include the opening cysteine and the closing phenylalanine or tryptophan. A D gene is named only where the DNA matches it firmly. Clone sizes are given selectively: once, few, many, or a class where the clone is expanded.

TRBD1	TRBV18	TRBJ2-7	once	CASSPGQVNEQYF	TGTGCCAGCTCACCCGGACAGGTAAACGAGCAGTACTTC
.	TRBV6-4	TRBJ2-3	.	CASSVIGGQDTQYF	TGTGCCAGCAGTGTGATTGGGGGCCAGGATACGCAGTATTTT
.	TRBV7-2	TRBJ1-5	.	CASSFTPGSNQPQHF	TGTGCCAGCAGCTTTACCCCGGGAAGCAATCAGCCCCAGCATTTT
TRBD1	TRBV6-5	TRBJ1-2	.	CASSRSRGHGYTF	TGTGCCAGCAGTAGAAGCAGGGGGCATGGCTACACCTTC
TRBD1	TRBV19	TRBJ2-2	.	CASTNPGTGNTGELFF	TGTGCCAGTACTAACCCCGGGACAGGGAACACCGGGGAGCTGTTTTTT
.	TRBV21-1	TRBJ2-7	.	CASGPTHEQYF	TGTGCCAGCGGGCCAACCCACGAGCAGTACTTC
.	TRBV3-1/TRBV3-2	TRBJ2-1	.	CASSSSGGHPNEQFF	TGTGCCAGCAGTTCCTCGGGGGGCCATCCCAATGAGCAGTTCTTC
.	TRBV18	TRBJ2-1	many	CASSPRGSEQFF	TGTGCCAGCTCACCACGAGGGAGTGAGCAGTTCTTC
TRBD1	TRBV4-1	TRBJ2-3	.	CASSHYRGGSTDTQYF	TGCGCCAGCAGCCATTACAGGGGCGGGTCAACAGATACGCAGTATTTT
.	TRBV3-1/TRBV3-2	TRBJ2-5	.	CASSHPDRYQETQYF	TGTGCCAGCAGCCATCCGGACAGATACCAAGAGACCCAGTACTTC
.	TRBV3-1/TRBV3-2	TRBJ1-3	.	CASSQLPGLSGNTIYF	TGTGCCAGCAGCCAATTGCCAGGATTATCTGGAAACACCATATATTTT